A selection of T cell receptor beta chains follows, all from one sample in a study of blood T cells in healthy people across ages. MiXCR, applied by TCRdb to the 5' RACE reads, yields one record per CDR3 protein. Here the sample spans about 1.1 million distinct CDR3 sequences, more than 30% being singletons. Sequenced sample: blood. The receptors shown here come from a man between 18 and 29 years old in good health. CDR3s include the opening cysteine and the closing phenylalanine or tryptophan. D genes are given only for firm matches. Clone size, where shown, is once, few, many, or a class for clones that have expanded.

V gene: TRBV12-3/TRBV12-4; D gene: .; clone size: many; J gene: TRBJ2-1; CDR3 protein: CASSLTRYNEQFF; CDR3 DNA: TGTGCCAGCAGCTTGACACGTTACAATGAGCAGTTCTTC
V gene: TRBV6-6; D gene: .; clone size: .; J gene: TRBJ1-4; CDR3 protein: CASSSPDSVGGRLFF; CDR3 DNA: TGTGCCAGCAGTTCCCCGGACAGCGTCGGGGGGAGACTGTTTTTT
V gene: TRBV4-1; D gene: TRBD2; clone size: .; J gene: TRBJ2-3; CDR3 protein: CASSQPGLAGGPPKKGADMQYF; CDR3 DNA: TGCGCCAGCAGCCAACCGGGACTAGCGGGGGGTCCCCCAAAGAAAGGGGCAGATATGCAGTATTTT
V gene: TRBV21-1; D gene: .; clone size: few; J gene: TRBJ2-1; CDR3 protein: CATRDRRSDEQFF; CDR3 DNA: TGTGCCACCCGGGACAGGAGATCCGATGAGCAGTTCTTC
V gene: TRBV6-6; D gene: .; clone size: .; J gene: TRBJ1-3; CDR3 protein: CASSNPGAGNTIYF; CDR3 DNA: TGTGCCAGCAGTAATCCGGGTGCTGGAAACACCATATATTTT
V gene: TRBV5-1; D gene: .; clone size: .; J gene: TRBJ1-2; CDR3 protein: CASSSAGADYGYTF; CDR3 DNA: TGCGCCAGCAGCAGCGCCGGGGCGGACTATGGCTACACCTTC
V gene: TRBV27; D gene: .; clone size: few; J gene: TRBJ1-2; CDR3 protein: CASRSRRQNYGYTF; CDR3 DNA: TGTGCCAGCAGGTCGCGTCGTCAGAACTATGGCTACACCTTC
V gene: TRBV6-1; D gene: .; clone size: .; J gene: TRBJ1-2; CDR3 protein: CASSERGQDGYTF; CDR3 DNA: TGTGCCAGCAGTGAACGGGGGCAGGATGGCTACACCTTC
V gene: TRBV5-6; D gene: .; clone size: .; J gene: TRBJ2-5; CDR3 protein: CAGSLSGLGETQYF; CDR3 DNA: TGTGCCGGCAGCTTGTCGGGTCTGGGGGAGACCCAGTACTTC
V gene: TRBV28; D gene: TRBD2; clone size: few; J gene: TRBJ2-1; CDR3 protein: CASSSSGELDEQFF; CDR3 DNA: TGTGCCAGCAGTTCTAGCGGGGAGTTAGATGAGCAGTTCTTC
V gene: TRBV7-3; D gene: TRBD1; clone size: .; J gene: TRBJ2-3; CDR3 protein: CASSLIGRLEGAQGTDTQYF; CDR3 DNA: TGTGCCAGCAGCTTAATTGGTCGTCTAGAGGGGGCTCAAGGCACAGATACGCAGTATTTT
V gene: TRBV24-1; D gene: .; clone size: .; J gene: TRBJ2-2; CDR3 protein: CATSVGSTGELFF; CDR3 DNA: TGTGCCACCAGTGTAGGGAGCACCGGGGAGCTGTTTTTT
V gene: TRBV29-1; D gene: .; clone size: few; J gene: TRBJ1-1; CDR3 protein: CSVVGMGLDTEAFF; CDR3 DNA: TGCAGCGTTGTGGGGATGGGGTTGGACACTGAAGCTTTCTTT
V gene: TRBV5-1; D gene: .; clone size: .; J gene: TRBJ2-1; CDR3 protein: CASSPDKNYNEQFF; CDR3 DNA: TGCGCCAGCAGCCCGGACAAAAACTACAATGAGCAGTTCTTC
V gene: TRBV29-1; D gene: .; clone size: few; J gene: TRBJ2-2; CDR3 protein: CSVHGFSPGASTGELFF; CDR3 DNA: TGCAGCGTTCATGGCTTCAGCCCCGGGGCAAGCACCGGGGAGCTGTTTTTT
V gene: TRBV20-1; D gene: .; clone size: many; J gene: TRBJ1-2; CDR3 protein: CSARDLNPSFYGYTF; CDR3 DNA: TGCAGTGCTAGAGATTTAAACCCGAGTTTCTATGGCTACACCTTC